Listed below are T cell receptor beta chains from one sample, sequenced in a study of T cell clones after liver transplantation. Some clones are missing from TCRdb's copy, which holds only in-frame ones; the method was immunoSEQ multiplex PCR. The table includes 70,000 or so clones, 80% to 95% detected once. Sequenced here: CD4+ T cells from blood, sampled around 25 months after liver transplant. The receptors here all came from a human patient who received a liver transplant. The graft donor may be the source of some T cells. The CDR3 runs from the conserved cysteine through the conserved F or W.

V gene,CDR3 protein
TRBV7-8,CASSLGGRGSYNEQFF
TRBV25-1,CASSAYRQGSSSPLHF
TRBV5-1,CASSLAGFVSYEQYF
TRBV11-3,CASSPSIAVSYNEQFF
TRBV4-3,CASSQSLRQGARTQYF
TRBV4-1,CASSQGTGAGNQPQHF
TRBV4-3,CASSQELGNQPQHF
TRBV2,CASRLFQGVDGYTF
TRBV2,CASRSMVAYEQYF
TRBV1,CTSSQDTGEKDTQYF
TRBV29-1,CSVENLYEQYF
TRBV7-9,CASSLGGGADTQYF
TRBV6-6,CASTGALYEQYF
TRBV28,CASSLGGGGHEQYF
TRBV14,CASSPTSGLLHEQYF
TRBV5-4,CASSSRGGAITEAFF
TRBV2,CASSTGQGTDTQYF
TRBV5-1,CASSLGQFYEQYF
TRBV2,CASRDRTRRQPQHF
TRBV5-1,CASSLQVSTDTQYF
TRBV18,CASSLEGDRGIYEQYF
TRBV4-2,CASSQVGPGQSEDKNIQYF
TRBV4-1,CASSQSASLNTEAFF
TRBV7-2,CASSISGAYNEQFF
TRBV7-2,CASSTAWSQETQYF
TRBV21-1,CASSNHGLAGEYEQYF
TRBV7-2,CASSPNIGVWNGYTF
TRBV7-2,CASSPDRLARQPQHF
TRBV7-9,CASSHGREETQYF
TRBV18,CASSPLKKGASGNTIYF
TRBV7-2,CASSLTGITEAFF
TRBV18,CASSFGLVYEQYF
TRBV5-4,CASSLTGGETQYF
TRBV7-9,CASSLAGGSGANVLTF
TRBV9,CASSVGPHSYEQYF
TRBV7-2,CASSLRTGTGFEQYF